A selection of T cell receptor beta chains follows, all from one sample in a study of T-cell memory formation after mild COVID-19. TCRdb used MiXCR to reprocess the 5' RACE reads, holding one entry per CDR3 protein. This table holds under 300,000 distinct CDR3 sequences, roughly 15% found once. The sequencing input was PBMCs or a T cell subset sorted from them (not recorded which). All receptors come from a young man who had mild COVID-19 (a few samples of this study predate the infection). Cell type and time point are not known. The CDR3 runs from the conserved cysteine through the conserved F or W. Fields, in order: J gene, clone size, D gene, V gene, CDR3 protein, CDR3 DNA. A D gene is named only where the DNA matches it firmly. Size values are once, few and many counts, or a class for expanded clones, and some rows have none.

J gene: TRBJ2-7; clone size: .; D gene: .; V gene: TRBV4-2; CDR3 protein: CASSQAGSYEQYF; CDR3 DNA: TGTGCCAGCAGCCAAGCCGGCTCCTACGAGCAGTACTTC
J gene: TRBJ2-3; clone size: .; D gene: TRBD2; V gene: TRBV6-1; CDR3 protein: CASSRAGGITDTQYF; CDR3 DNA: TGTGCCAGCAGCCGAGCGGGGGGAATCACAGATACGCAGTATTTT
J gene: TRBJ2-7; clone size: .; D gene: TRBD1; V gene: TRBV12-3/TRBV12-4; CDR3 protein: CASSPPGTGLFYEQYF; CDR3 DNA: TGTGCCAGCAGTCCCCCCGGGACAGGACTTTTCTACGAGCAGTACTTC
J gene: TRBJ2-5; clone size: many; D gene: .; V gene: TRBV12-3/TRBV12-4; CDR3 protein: CASSSRAQETQYF; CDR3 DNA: TGTGCCAGCAGTTCCAGGGCCCAAGAGACCCAGTACTTC
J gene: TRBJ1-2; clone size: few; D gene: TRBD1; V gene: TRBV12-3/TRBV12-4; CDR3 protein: CASSLSRGVGRWDYGYTF; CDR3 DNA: TGTGCCAGCAGTTTGTCCAGGGGGGTGGGTAGATGGGACTATGGCTACACCTTC
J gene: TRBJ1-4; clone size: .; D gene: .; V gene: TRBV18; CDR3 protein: CASSPRGHATNEKLFF; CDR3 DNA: TGTGCCAGCTCACCCCGGGGCCACGCAACTAATGAAAAACTGTTTTTT
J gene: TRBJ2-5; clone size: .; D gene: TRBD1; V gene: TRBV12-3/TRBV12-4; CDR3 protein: CASRPYRGRGETQYF; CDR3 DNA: TGTGCCAGCAGGCCATACAGGGGGCGCGGAGAGACCCAGTACTTC
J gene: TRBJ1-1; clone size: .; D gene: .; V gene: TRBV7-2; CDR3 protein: CASSSPRRLEAFF; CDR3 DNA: TGTGCCAGCAGCTCCCCCCGGAGGCTTGAAGCTTTCTTT
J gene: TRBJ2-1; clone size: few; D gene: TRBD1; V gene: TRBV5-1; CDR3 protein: CASSLARGHDEQFF; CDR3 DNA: TGCGCCAGCAGCTTGGCCAGGGGGCACGATGAGCAGTTCTTC
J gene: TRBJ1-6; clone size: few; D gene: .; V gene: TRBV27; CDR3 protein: CASSPLIFDSPLHF; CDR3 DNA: TGTGCCAGCAGTCCCCTCATTTTCGATTCACCCCTCCACTTT
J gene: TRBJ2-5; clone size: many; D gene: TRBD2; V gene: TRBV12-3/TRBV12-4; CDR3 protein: CASSLLAEETQYF; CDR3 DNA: TGTGCCAGCAGTCTGCTAGCGGAAGAGACCCAGTACTTC
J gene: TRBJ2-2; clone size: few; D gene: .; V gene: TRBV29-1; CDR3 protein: CSVDIRYGELFF; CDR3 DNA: TGCAGCGTTGATATCCGGTACGGGGAGCTGTTTTTT
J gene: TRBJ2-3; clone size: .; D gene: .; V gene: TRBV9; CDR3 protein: CASSERGAGAGIQDTQYF; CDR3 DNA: TGTGCCAGCAGCGAGAGGGGGGCTGGGGCGGGGATTCAAGATACGCAGTATTTT
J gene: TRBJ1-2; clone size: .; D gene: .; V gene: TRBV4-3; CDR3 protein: CASSQGLVGANYGYTF; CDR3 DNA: TGCGCCAGCAGCCAAGGATTAGTTGGGGCTAACTATGGCTACACCTTC
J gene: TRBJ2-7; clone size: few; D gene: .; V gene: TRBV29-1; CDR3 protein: CSARSSVEQYF; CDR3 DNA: TGCAGCGCCCGAAGTAGCGTCGAGCAGTACTTC
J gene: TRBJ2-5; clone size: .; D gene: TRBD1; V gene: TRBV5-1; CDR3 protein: CASSSKTGLETQYF; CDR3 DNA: TGCGCCAGCAGCTCGAAGACAGGGTTAGAGACCCAGTACTTC
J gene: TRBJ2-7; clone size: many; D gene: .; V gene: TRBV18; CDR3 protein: CASSPGVTLGEQYF; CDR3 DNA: TGTGCCAGCTCACCCGGGGTGACGCTAGGCGAGCAGTACTTC
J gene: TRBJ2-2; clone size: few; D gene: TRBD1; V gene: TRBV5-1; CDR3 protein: CASSRGTGNTGELFF; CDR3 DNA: TGCGCCAGCAGCCGCGGGACAGGGAACACCGGGGAGCTGTTTTTT
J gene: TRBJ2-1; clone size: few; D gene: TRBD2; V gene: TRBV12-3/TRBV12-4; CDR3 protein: CASSPPLADNEQFF; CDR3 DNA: TGTGCCAGCAGTCCGCCCCTAGCGGACAATGAGCAGTTCTTC
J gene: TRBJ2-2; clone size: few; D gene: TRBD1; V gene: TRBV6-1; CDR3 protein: CASSDGQGGPGELFF; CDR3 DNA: TGTGCCAGCAGTGATGGACAGGGGGGGCCCGGGGAGCTGTTTTTT
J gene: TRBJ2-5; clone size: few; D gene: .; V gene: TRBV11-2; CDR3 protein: CASSLAGRTGETQYF; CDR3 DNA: TGTGCCAGCAGCTTAGCTGGACGCACGGGGGAGACCCAGTACTTC
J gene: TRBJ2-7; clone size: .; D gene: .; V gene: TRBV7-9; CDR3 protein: CASSLAEGAYAYEQYF; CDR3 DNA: TGTGCCAGCAGCTTAGCGGAGGGGGCCTACGCCTACGAGCAGTACTTC
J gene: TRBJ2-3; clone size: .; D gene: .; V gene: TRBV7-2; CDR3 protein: CASTLGRTDTQYF; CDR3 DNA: TGTGCCAGCACCCTAGGGCGCACAGATACGCAGTATTTT
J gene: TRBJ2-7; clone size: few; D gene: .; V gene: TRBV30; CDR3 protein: CAWSAKAGSTYEQYF; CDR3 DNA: TGTGCCTGGAGTGCGAAGGCCGGGTCAACCTACGAGCAGTACTTC
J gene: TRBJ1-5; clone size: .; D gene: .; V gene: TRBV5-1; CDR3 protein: CASSLAFEGPRPQHF; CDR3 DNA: TGCGCCAGCAGCTTGGCCTTCGAGGGCCCTCGGCCCCAGCATTTT
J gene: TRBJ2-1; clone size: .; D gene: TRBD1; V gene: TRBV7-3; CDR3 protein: CASSIRDSPYNEQFF; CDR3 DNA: TGTGCCAGCAGCATAAGGGACAGCCCCTACAATGAGCAGTTCTTC
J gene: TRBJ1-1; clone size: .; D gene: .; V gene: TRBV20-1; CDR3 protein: CSARADVWSDEAFF; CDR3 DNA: TGCAGTGCTAGAGCGGACGTCTGGTCGGATGAAGCTTTCTTT
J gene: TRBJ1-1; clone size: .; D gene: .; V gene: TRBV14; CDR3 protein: CASSQDVAFDTEVFF; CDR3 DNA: TGTGCCAGCAGCCAAGATGTGGCGTTCGACACTGAAGTTTTCTTT
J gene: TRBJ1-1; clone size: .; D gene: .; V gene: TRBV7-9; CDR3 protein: CASIARRILGVNTEAFF; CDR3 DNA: TGTGCCAGCATTGCCAGACGGATCCTAGGGGTAAACACTGAAGCTTTCTTT
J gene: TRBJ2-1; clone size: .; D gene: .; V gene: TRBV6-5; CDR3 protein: CASSTIRGRNEQFF; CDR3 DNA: TGTGCCAGCAGTACGATCAGGGGGAGGAATGAGCAGTTCTTC
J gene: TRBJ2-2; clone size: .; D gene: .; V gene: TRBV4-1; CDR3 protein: CASSQVTGGELFF; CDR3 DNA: TGCGCCAGCAGCCAAGTTACCGGCGGGGAGCTGTTTTTT
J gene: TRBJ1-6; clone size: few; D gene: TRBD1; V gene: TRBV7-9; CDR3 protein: CASSLDRVPGRYNSPLHF; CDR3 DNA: TGTGCCAGCAGCCTGGACAGGGTACCGGGAAGGTATAATTCACCCCTCCACTTT
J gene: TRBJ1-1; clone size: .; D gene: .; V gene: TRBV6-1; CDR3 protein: CASSDGQNTEAFF; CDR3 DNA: TGTGCCAGCAGTGACGGACAGAACACTGAAGCTTTCTTT
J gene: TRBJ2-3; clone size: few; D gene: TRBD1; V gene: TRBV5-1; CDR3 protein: CASSPRGGRADTQYF; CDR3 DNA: TGCGCCAGCAGCCCCAGAGGGGGCAGAGCAGATACGCAGTATTTT
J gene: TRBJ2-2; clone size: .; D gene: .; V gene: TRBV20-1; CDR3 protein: CSARGGATNTGELFF; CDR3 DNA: TGCAGTGCTAGAGGGGGGGCCACCAACACCGGGGAGCTGTTTTTT
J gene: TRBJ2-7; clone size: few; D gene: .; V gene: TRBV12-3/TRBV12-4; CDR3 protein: CASTSWGLDYEQYF; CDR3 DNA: TGTGCCAGCACCTCCTGGGGGCTAGACTACGAGCAGTACTTC
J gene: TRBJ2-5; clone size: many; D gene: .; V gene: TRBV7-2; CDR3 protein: CASSPMGAVETQYF; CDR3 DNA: TGTGCCAGCAGCCCGATGGGGGCCGTAGAGACCCAGTACTTC
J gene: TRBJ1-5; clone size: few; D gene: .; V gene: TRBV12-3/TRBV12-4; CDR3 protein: CAIAPLDSNQPQHF; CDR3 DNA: TGTGCCATCGCCCCACTCGATTCCAATCAGCCCCAGCATTTT
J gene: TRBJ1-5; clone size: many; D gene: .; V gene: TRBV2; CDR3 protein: CASSDVGGSDQPQHF; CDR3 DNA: TGTGCCAGCAGTGATGTCGGGGGTAGTGATCAGCCCCAGCATTTT
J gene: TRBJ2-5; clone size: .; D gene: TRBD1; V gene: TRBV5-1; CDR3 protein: CASSSGQGKETQYF; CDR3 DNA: TGCGCCAGCAGCTCGGGACAGGGTAAAGAGACCCAGTACTTC
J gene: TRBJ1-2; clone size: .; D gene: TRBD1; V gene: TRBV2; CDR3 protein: CASSRRQGANGYTF; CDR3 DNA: TGTGCCAGCAGCCGAAGACAGGGGGCCAATGGCTACACCTTC